Here is one T cell receptor beta chain with its context. Its target is unknown. The CDR3 sequence is 16 residues long. V lost 2 bases to trimming and J lost 4 bases, with 16 bases between them. Germline CDR1 and CDR2: SEHNR and FQNEAQ (reference sequence). The sample comes from a study of cytomegalovirus exposure and HLA in healthy donors. Findings and limits, study-wide: It was reported that the classifier diagnosed cytomegalovirus status with high specificity and sensitivity in both the original and validation cohorts. In a later analysis, HLA-associated TCR beta chains were more clonally expanded than equally common others. Earlier analysis looked at TCR beta V segments, and most were productive about 90% or about 30% of the time.

PCR amplification relied on 60 Vbeta primers (plus 13 Jbeta primers). Here immunoSEQ multiplex PCR was the method, and the copy in TCRdb shows in-frame clones only, minus some. The sample records 130,000 to 150,000 clones, roughly four fifths being singletons. There was no recording of CMV serostatus for this donor. Material: PBMCs. This receptor was obtained from a human donor in good health. This chain links TRBV7-9 with TRBJ2-3; possible D gene TRBD1, 5 bases. CDR3 in amino acids: CASSLRGRIYADTQYF. The CDR3, as DNA: TGTGCCAGCAGCTTAAGGGGCAGGATTTACGCAGATACGCAGTATTTT.